This T cell receptor beta chain appears in the sequencing data of a study of blood T cell repertoires in COVID-19. Study-wide background: COVID-19 samples from acute and convalescent phases originated in the United States, Italy and Spain. Sample material is recorded as cDNA or gDNA derived from T cells, B-cell-depleted T cells, or PBMCs.

Methods used by the authors: The assay estimated nucleated cells by amplifying reference gene primers. Some clones are missing from TCRdb's copy, which holds only in-frame ones; the method was immunoSEQ multiplex PCR. V and J calls and clone size are copied from that table; D and trimming were computed from the DNA. Among about 400,000 clones listed, 70% to 90% were seen once. A single count supports this clone. CDR1 is PRHDT, CDR2 FYEKMQ, per germline (reference sequence). With V trimmed by 0 bases and J by 10 bases, 0 bases remained unmatched. CDR3 length equals 15 residues. The chain couples TRBV13 to TRBJ2-1; 16 bases match TRBD2. The clonotype was recovered from a human donor in a cohort sampled during active COVID-19. Sequenced input: peripheral blood. CDR3 coding DNA: TGTGCCAGCAGCTTAGGGGGACTAGCGGGAGGGGAGCAGTTCTTC. Translated: CASSLGGLAGGEQFF.